Reported below is one T cell receptor (beta chain). This sample stems from a study of blood T cell repertoires in COVID-19. Background on the study: T cells, B-cell-depleted T cells, or PBMCs supplied cDNA or gDNA.

The assay was immunoSEQ multiplex PCR, and TCRdb's table has in-frame clones only and misses some. The table shows 250,000 to 300,000 clones, with roughly 88% occurring only once. Germline V CDR1 and CDR2: WNHNN, SYGVQD (reference sequence). After removal of 3 bases from V and 0 bases from J, the junction contained 9 bases not matched to a gene. The CDR3 spans 17 residues. This clonotype was obtained from a woman aged 70-85 years with acute or convalescent COVID-19. The specimen sequenced was peripheral blood. The V and J genes are TRBV10-1 and TRBJ1-1; 8 bases agree with TRBD1. CDR3 sequence (DNA): TGCGCCAGCAGTGAAATTCGAGACAGGGGCATGAACACTGAAGCTTTCTTT. Its translation is CASSEIRDRGMNTEAFF.